Below, one T cell receptor (beta chain) is given with its context. Its antigen is unknown. The sample is drawn from a study of CXCR3-negative and CXCR3-positive naive CD8 T cells. The V gene's germline CDR1 is SEHNR and CDR2 FQNEAQ (reference sequence). CDR3 length equals 18 residues. The TRB libraries of cDNA were built by UMI-labeled 5' RACE. TCRdb re-called the 5' RACE reads and gives one entry per CDR3 protein, without DNA. The sample has around 81,000 distinct CDR3 sequences, and its top ten clones hold around 1.4%. The study, taken as a whole, reports: The study found that naive CXCR3-negative and CXCR3-positive cells shared TRBV-TRBJ usage, while memory cells differed.

Naive CD8+ T lymphocytes were specified as CD45RO-CCR7+CD27+CD95-. Material for sequencing was naive CXCR3- CD8+ T cells from blood. Subset defined: CD45RO-CCR7+CD27+CD95- naive CD8+ T cells lacking CXCR3 (TNR3-). The rearrangement links TRBV7-9 to TRBJ2-3; TCRdb selects TRBD2, and the lack of DNA leaves this call unchecked. This clonotype was sampled from a human donor in good health. Some clones in this sample may be carry-over from other donors' samples. The CDR3 loop is CASCLTSVETSGRDTQYF.